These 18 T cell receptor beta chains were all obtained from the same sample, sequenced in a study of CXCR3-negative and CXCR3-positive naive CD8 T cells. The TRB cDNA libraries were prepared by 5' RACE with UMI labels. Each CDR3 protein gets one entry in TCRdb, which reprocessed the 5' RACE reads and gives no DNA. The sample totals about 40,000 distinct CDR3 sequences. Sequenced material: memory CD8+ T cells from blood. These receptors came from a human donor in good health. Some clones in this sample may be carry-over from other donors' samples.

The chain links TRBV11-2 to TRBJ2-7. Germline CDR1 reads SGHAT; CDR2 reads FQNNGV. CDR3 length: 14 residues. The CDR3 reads CASSLGDATYEQYF.

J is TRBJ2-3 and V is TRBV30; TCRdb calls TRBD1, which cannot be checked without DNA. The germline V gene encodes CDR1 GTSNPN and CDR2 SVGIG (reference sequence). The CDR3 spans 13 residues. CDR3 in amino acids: CAWSAGIGDTQYF.

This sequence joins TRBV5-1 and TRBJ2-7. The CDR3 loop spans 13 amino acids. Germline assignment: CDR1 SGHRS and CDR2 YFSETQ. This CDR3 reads CASSLGILYEQYF.

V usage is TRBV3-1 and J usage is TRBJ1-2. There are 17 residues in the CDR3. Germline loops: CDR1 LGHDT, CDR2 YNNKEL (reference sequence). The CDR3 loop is CASSQDGFDVGRDGYTF.

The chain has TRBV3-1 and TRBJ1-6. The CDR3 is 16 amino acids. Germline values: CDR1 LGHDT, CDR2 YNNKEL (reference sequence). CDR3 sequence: CASSPSWDSYNSPLHF.

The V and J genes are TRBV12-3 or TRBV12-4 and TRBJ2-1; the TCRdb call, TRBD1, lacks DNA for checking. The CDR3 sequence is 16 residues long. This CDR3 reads CASSLILAVGYNEQFF.

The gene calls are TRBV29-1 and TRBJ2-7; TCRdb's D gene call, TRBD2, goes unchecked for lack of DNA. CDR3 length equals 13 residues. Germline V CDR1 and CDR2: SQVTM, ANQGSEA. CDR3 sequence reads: CSAEGLGGYEQYF.

CDR3 protein: CASSQDRRGQSISNQPQHF. The V call is TRBV14, the J call TRBJ1-5. CDR1 and CDR2 from the germline V gene are SGHDN and FVKESK. The CDR3 has 19 amino acids.

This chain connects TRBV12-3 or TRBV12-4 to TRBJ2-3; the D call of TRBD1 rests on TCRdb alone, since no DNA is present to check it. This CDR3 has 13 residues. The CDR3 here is CASSPPTGDTQYF.

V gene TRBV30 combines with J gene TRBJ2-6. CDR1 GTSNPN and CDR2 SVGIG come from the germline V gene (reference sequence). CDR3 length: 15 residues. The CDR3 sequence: CAWSAGGAGANVLTF.

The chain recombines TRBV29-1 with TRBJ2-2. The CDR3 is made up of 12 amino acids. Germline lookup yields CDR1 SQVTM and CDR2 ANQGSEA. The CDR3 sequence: CSVGPDTGELFF.

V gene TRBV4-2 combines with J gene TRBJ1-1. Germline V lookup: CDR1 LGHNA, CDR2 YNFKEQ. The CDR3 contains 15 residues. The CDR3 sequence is CASSQDRLGLTEAFF.

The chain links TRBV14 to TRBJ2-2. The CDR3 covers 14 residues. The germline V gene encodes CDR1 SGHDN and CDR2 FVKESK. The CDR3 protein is CASSYRKNTGELFF.

The CDR3 protein is CASQADRTDTQYF. The chain is built from TRBV6-1 and TRBJ2-3. The CDR3 loop spans 13 amino acids. In germline, CDR1 is MNHNS, CDR2 SASEGT.

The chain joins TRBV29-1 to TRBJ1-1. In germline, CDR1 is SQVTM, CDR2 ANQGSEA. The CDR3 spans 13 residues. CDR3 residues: CSGAGGAITEAFF.

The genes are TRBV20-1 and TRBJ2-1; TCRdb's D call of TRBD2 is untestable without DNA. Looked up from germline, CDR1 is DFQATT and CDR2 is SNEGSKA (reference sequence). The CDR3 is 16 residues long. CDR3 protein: CSARDLLNREDNEQFF.

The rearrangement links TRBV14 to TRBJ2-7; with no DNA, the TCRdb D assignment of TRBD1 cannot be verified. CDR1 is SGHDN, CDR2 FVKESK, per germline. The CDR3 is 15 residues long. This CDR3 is CASSQTAGVTYEQYF.

The CDR3 is CASSPLAGGLVGELFF. The gene calls are TRBV12-3 or TRBV12-4 and TRBJ2-2; TCRdb names TRBD2, which stays unverified in the absence of DNA. The CDR3 loop spans 16 amino acids.